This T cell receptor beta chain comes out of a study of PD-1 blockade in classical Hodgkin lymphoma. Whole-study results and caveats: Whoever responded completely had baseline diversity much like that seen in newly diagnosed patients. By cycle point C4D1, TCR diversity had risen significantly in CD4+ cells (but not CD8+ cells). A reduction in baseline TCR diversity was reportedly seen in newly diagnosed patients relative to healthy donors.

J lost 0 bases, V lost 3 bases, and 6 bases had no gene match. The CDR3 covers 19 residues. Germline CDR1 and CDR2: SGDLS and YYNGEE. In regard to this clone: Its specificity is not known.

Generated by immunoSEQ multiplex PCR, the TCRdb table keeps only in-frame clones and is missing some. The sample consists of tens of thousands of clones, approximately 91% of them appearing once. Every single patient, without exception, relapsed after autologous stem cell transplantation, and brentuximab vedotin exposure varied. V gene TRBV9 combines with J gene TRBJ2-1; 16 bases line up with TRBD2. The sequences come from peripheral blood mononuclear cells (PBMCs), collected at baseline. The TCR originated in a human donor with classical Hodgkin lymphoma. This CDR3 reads CASSERGLAGGSSYNEQFF. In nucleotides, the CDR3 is TGTGCCAGCAGCGAGAGGGGACTAGCGGGAGGGAGCTCCTACAATGAGCAGTTCTTC. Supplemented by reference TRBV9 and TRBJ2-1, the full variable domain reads DSGVTQTPKHLITATGQRVTLRCSPRSGDLSVYWYQQSLDQGLQFLIQYYNGEERAKGNILERFSAQQFPDLHSELNLSSLELGDSALYFCASSERGLAGGSSYNEQFFGPGTRLTVL.